These T cell receptor beta chains were read from a single sample in a study of T cell changes during pregnancy in multiple sclerosis. Generated by immunoSEQ multiplex PCR, the TCRdb table keeps only in-frame clones and is missing some. The data hold some 27,000 clones, with roughly 89% observed a single time. Sequenced here: CD4+ T cells from peripheral blood mononuclear cells, sampled in the first trimester of pregnancy. These receptors were obtained from a female donor in good health, enrolled as a control in a pregnancy study. Each CDR3 is given without its conserved first and last residue.

v_call: TRBV6-1
cdr3_aa: ASSEVLAGLDTQY

v_call: TRBV4-3
cdr3_aa: ASSRTSGTYNEQF

v_call: TRBV5-1
cdr3_aa: ASSSGSEFSEQF

v_call: TRBV7-2
cdr3_aa: ASSLTSGTDTQY

v_call: TRBV4-2
cdr3_aa: ASSQDPSGYSYNEQF

v_call: TRBV4-3
cdr3_aa: ASSQEAGYEQY

v_call: TRBV7-8
cdr3_aa: ASVPDRAWGEQY

v_call: TRBV7-8
cdr3_aa: ASSLGSGGDYEQY

v_call: TRBV15
cdr3_aa: ATRGTSSTDTQY

v_call: TRBV10-2
cdr3_aa: ASRPPGLAFYEQY

v_call: TRBV28
cdr3_aa: ASSLPTGGPTSGANVLT

v_call: TRBV7-9
cdr3_aa: ASSSTTSGRGEQY

v_call: TRBV4-3
cdr3_aa: ASRGGWSNQPQH

v_call: TRBV19
cdr3_aa: ASSPLLQPQH

v_call: TRBV2
cdr3_aa: ASSEALAGAQF

v_call: TRBV7-2
cdr3_aa: ASSSDWSGELF

v_call: TRBV27
cdr3_aa: ASRPRTSGSSYNEQF

v_call: TRBV6-6
cdr3_aa: ASSYSAGSLTDTQY

v_call: TRBV2
cdr3_aa: ASSAQAGGPTGELF

v_call: TRBV4-1
cdr3_aa: ASSPSGDPLWRANVLT

v_call: TRBV9
cdr3_aa: ASSPLTGGNGYT

v_call: TRBV7-2
cdr3_aa: ASSLGGDATQY

v_call: TRBV7-2
cdr3_aa: ASSLGASRGTDTQY

v_call: TRBV28
cdr3_aa: ASSLAQGTGYEQY

v_call: TRBV7-3
cdr3_aa: ASSTGWGGQETQY

v_call: TRBV29-1
cdr3_aa: SVERGRSSYNEQF

v_call: TRBV30
cdr3_aa: AWSDRTGSN

v_call: TRBV27
cdr3_aa: ASSLWGTALSEAF

v_call: TRBV7-6
cdr3_aa: ASSPYPLGEAF

v_call: TRBV7-2
cdr3_aa: ASSLNAGAPPDTQY

v_call: TRBV19
cdr3_aa: ASSNDRAITGELF

v_call: TRBV7-9
cdr3_aa: ASSSQTNSYEQY

v_call: TRBV10-2
cdr3_aa: ASSESLWPEQY

v_call: TRBV30
cdr3_aa: AWIPRQGLITGELF

v_call: TRBV30
cdr3_aa: AWSFSVQGSPLH

v_call: TRBV5-6
cdr3_aa: ASSWDTVDPVGQY